Each of the 10 T cell receptor beta chains below was sequenced from the same sample in a study of T-cell reconstitution after alpha-beta-depleted transplantation in children. Preparation of the TCRbeta library used unique molecular identifiers. TCRdb re-called the PCR reads through MiXCR, storing one row per CDR3 protein. The repertoire holds fewer than 550,000 distinct CDR3 sequences, with approximately 10% as singletons. The sequencing here drew on PBMCs, mostly from graft donor cells, taken 180 days after TCRalphabeta/CD19-depleted stem cell transplant. The receptors shown here come from a female patient aged 2-15 years who had a stem cell transplant for aplastic anemia, so the T cells may come from the graft donor.

The chain uses TRBV29-1 and TRBJ2-7; 8 bases align to TRBD2. The CDR3 runs 15 residues. Germline CDR1 and CDR2: SQVTM and ANQGSEA. Germline trimming cut 4 bases from V and 1 base from J; bases unmatched to any gene: 9. CDR3 nucleotides: TGCAGCGTTGGGCCTTTACGGGAGGGATCCTACGAGCAGTACTTC. This gives the protein CSVGPLREGSYEQYF.

A note on this clonotype: Its ends do not fully match the called genes, so a read error is possible. The CDR3 DNA sequence: TGCGGTGCTAGAACGGGAGAGCTGGGAGATACGCAGTATTTT. It specifies CGARTGELGDTQYF. The chain has TRBV20-1 and TRBJ2-3; D might be TRBD2 (6 bases). Germline V gene data show CDR1 as DFQATT and CDR2 as SNEGSKA (reference sequence). CDR3 length equals 14 residues.

This chain links TRBV5-1 with TRBJ2-1; TRBD2 matches 7 bases. The germline V gene encodes CDR1 SGHRS and CDR2 YFSETQ. CDR3 length: 14 residues. Trimming removed 4 bases from V and 7 bases from J; junction bases left unmatched: 8. CDR3 region: CASSPGSSGNEQFF. The CDR3 DNA reads as TGCGCCAGCAGCCCAGGAAGTAGCGGGAATGAGCAGTTCTTC.

This clonotype was observed a few times. This chain joins TRBV3-1 and TRBJ2-2, with D possibly matching TRBD1 (5 bases). Trimming removed 0 bases at V and 2 bases at J, with 13 bases between. This CDR3 comprises 17 residues. Germline lookup yields CDR1 LGHDT and CDR2 YNNKEL (reference sequence). This CDR3 is CASSQERGFFNTGELFF. CDR3 DNA: TGTGCCAGCAGCCAAGAAAGGGGATTCTTCAACACCGGGGAGCTGTTTTTT.

This clonotype has a count of ten or more. The gene calls are TRBV7-8 and TRBJ1-2; D might be TRBD1 (5 bases). Trimming shortened V by 5 bases and J by 2 bases, and 9 bases separated the two germline ends. The germline CDR1 and CDR2 sequences are SGHVS and FQNEAQ. CDR3 length: 13 amino acids. The CDR3, as DNA: TGTGCCAGCAGCCCCGGGACGAACTATGGCTACACCTTC. Its protein product is CASSPGTNYGYTF. Full variable domain (missing parts from reference TRBV7-8 and TRBJ1-2): GAGVSQSPRYKVAKRGQDVALRCDPISGHVSLFWYQQALGQGPEFLTYFQNEAQLDKSGLPSDRFFAERPEGSVSTLKIQRTQQEDSAVYLCASSPGTNYGYTFGSGTRLTVV.

This clonotype has a count of ten or more. The chain employs TRBV5-1 and TRBJ2-2, with D uncertain. With 0 bases removed from V and 2 bases from J, the gap between germline ends came to 11 bases. CDR1 SGHRS and CDR2 YFSETQ come from the germline V gene. The CDR3 covers 16 residues. DNA of the CDR3: TGCGCCAGCAGCTTGGCCGAGGAGCTAAACACCGGGGAGCTGTTTTTT. This translates into CASSLAEELNTGELFF.

A few counts support this clonotype. V gene TRBV14 combines with J gene TRBJ1-1; D remains unclear. The length of the CDR3 is 13 residues. V was pared by 1 base and J by 0 bases, with 3 bases between. Germline V gives CDR1 SGHDN, CDR2 FVKESK. CDR3 protein: CASSQALNTEAFF. DNA for the CDR3: TGTGCCAGCAGCCAAGCCTTGAACACTGAAGCTTTCTTT.

CDR3 in amino acids: CSAEGLAGVYEQYF. The CDR3 coding sequence is TGCAGTGCCGAGGGACTAGCGGGAGTTTACGAGCAGTACTTC. This chain links TRBV20-1 with TRBJ2-7, with TRBD2 matching over 14 bases. Trimming took 6 bases from V and 4 from J; bases not matched to a gene: 5. CDR3 length equals 14 residues. Germline V gene sequence: CDR1 DFQATT, CDR2 SNEGSKA (reference sequence).

CDR3 protein: CASSPLAGAAHEQFF. The DNA for the CDR3 is TGTGCCAGCAGCCCATTAGCGGGAGCGGCTCATGAGCAGTTCTTC. The chain couples TRBV11-2 to TRBJ2-1; TRBD2 agrees at 9 bases. After removal of 5 bases from V and 8 bases from J, the junction contained 10 bases not matched to a gene. This CDR3 comprises 15 residues. Germline V gene data show CDR1 as SGHAT and CDR2 as FQNNGV.

The chain uses TRBV5-4 and TRBJ2-7, with D possibly being TRBD2 (6 bases). Trimming left V 1 base short and J 6 bases short, with 8 bases between. Germline values: CDR1 SGHNT, CDR2 YYREEE (reference sequence). CDR3 length equals 12 residues. DNA for the CDR3: TGTGCCAGCAGCTTGTCGGAGGGCGAGCAGTACTTC. This translates into CASSLSEGEQYF.